The next 30 T cell receptor beta chains were all read from a single sample in a study of blood T cell dynamics during melanoma immunotherapy. Regarding time point: pre-treatment baseline. Here immunoSEQ multiplex PCR was the method, and the copy in TCRdb shows in-frame clones only, minus some. The data show fewer than 25,000 clones, roughly 89% seen once. The material was blood, obtained from a patient treated with checkpoint blockade. The receptors shown here come from a human donor with melanoma.

The chain couples TRBV5-1 to TRBJ2-1; 11 bases are shared with TRBD2. Germline values: CDR1 SGHRS, CDR2 YFSETQ. The CDR3 runs 19 residues. J gave up 7 bases and V 0 bases, and 15 bases lay outside the gene matches. The CDR3 DNA sequence: TGCGCCAGCAGCTTGGGATCTACTAGCGGGAGAAGTGTGAGGAATGAGCAGTTCTTC. This sequence encodes CASSLGSTSGRSVRNEQFF.

V and J are TRBV6-5 and TRBJ1-6; possibly TRBD1 for D (5 bases). The CDR3 is made up of 15 amino acids. CDR1 is MNHEY and CDR2 is SVGAGI in the germline V gene. Trimming shortened V by 0 bases and J by 7 bases, and 10 bases separated the two germline ends. CDR3 coding DNA: TGTGCCAGCAGTTACTCGAACAGGCCGAATTCACCCCTCCACTTT. This codes for CASSYSNRPNSPLHF.

The chain has TRBV5-1 and TRBJ2-5, with 7 positions matching TRBD2. With 4 bases clipped from V and 2 bases from J, the junction kept 5 bases outside the gene matches. This CDR3 region has 14 residues. Looked up from germline, CDR1 is SGHRS and CDR2 is YFSETQ. This chain's CDR3 is CASSPGGPQETQYF. The CDR3 nucleotides are TGCGCCAGCAGCCCGGGAGGCCCTCAAGAGACCCAGTACTTC.

This chain uses TRBV7-6 with TRBJ1-1, with D tentatively TRBD1 (6 bases). CDR1 SGHVS and CDR2 FNYEAQ come from the germline V gene. With 0 bases removed from V and 6 bases from J, the gap between germline ends came to 17 bases. The CDR3 is made up of 16 amino acids. The CDR3 coding sequence is TGTGCCAGCAGCTTAGCGTTTCGAGGGACAAAGGCTGAAGCTTTCTTT. Translating gives CASSLAFRGTKAEAFF.

The V call is TRBV7-2, the J call TRBJ2-3, with 9 bases lining up with TRBD2. This CDR3 spans 15 amino acids. CDR1 is SGHTA and CDR2 is FQGNSA in the germline V gene. The trim removed 1 base at V and 3 bases at J, leaving 2 bases unmatched. The CDR3 reads CASSLGLAVTDTQYF. The DNA for the CDR3 is TGTGCCAGCAGCTTAGGACTAGCGGTAACAGATACGCAGTATTTT.

The chain combines TRBV6-5 with TRBJ2-5, with 9 bases fitting TRBD2. CDR1 and CDR2 (germline): MNHEY, SVGAGI. The junction had 2 bases not matched to a gene; V was cut back by 3 bases and J by 3 bases. The CDR3 is made up of 14 amino acids. CDR3 bases: TGTGCCAGCAGTTATGCGGGGGGGAAAGAGACCCAGTACTTC. Translation: CASSYAGGKETQYF.

The chain has TRBV29-1 and TRBJ2-3; 9 bases align to TRBD2. Germline CDR1 and CDR2: SQVTM and ANQGSEA. The CDR3 consists of 15 residues. V gave up 6 bases and J gave up 4 bases; unmatched junction bases: 11. CDR3 DNA: TGCAGCGTCAGAGCGGGAGGACTCTGGGCAGATACGCAGTATTTT. It yields the protein CSVRAGGLWADTQYF.

V usage is TRBV19 and J usage is TRBJ1-5, with a weak D call TRBD1 (6 bases). The V gene's germline CDR1 is LNHDA and CDR2 SQIVND (reference sequence). V lost 3 bases and J lost 5, with 11 bases in between. The CDR3 loop spans 14 amino acids. In nucleotides, the CDR3 is TGTGCCAGTAGTATGGGCAGGGGTCATCAGCCCCAGCATTTT. It encodes CASSMGRGHQPQHF.

This chain uses TRBV20-1 with TRBJ1-2; D unclear. The ends were cut back, 3 bases at V and 8 bases at J, with 10 bases in the middle. The CDR3 is made up of 11 amino acids. Germline loops: CDR1 DFQATT, CDR2 SNEGSKA (reference sequence). CDR3 in DNA: TGCAGTGCTAGCCCTGAGGGCGGCTACACCTTC. It specifies CSASPEGGYTF.

As to this clone: A junction boundary mismatches the germline segment, possibly from a read error. V is TRBV19 and J is TRBJ1-1; no clear D gene. This CDR3 has 11 residues. Germline values: CDR1 LNHDA, CDR2 SQIVND (reference sequence). The CDR3, as DNA: TGTGCCAGTAGTATAGATCGACGGTCAAGGTTT. It translates to CASSIDRRSRF.

In this sample, this clone turned up once. The V and J genes are TRBV5-4 and TRBJ1-1; 7 bases map to TRBD1. Germline CDR1 is SGHNT and CDR2 is YYREEE (reference sequence). V dropped 0 bases and J dropped 4; count of bases not matched to a gene: 6. The CDR3 loop spans 15 amino acids. The CDR3 here is CASSLDRGVSTEAFF. CDR3 coding DNA: TGTGCCAGCAGCTTGGACAGGGGAGTTTCCACTGAAGCTTTCTTT.

The V call is TRBV5-1, the J call TRBJ2-5; a weak D match, TRBD1 (6 bases). The CDR3 covers 14 residues. Germline V gene data show CDR1 as SGHRS and CDR2 as YFSETQ. Between the trimmed V and J ends, which lost 4 bases and 0 bases, there was a span of 10 bases. CDR3 coding DNA: TGCGCCAGCAGCACCGGACAGTACCAAGAGACCCAGTACTTC. Protein sequence: CASSTGQYQETQYF.

This chain connects TRBV7-2 to TRBJ1-2, with D possibly TRBD1 on 6 matching bases. Looked up from germline, CDR1 is SGHTA and CDR2 is FQGNSA. Between the trimmed V and J ends, which lost 1 base and 4 bases, there was a span of 13 bases. The CDR3 runs to 15 residues. For the CDR3, the DNA is TGTGCCAGCAGCTTAGACAACAGGGCGCGCTATGGCTACACCTTC. Its translation is CASSLDNRARYGYTF.

The genes are TRBV6-1 and TRBJ2-5; D ambiguous. The end of the DNA aligns better with TRBJ2-7, so the J call may be wrong. CDR1 is MNHNS and CDR2 is SASEGT in the germline V gene. The CDR3 spans 15 residues. The CDR3 DNA sequence: TGTGCCAGCAGTGAAGCGAAACTGGTTCTGAACGAGCAGTACTTC. Protein: CASSEAKLVLNEQYF.

The CDR3 region has the DNA TGTGCCAGCAGCTTATTAGGGACTAGCGGGACGGGGAATGAGCAGTTCTTC. This encodes CASSLLGTSGTGNEQFF. The rearrangement joins TRBV11-2 to TRBJ2-1, with 13 bases matching TRBD2. This CDR3 has 17 amino acids. V was pared by 2 bases and J by 7 bases, with 8 bases of the junction left unmatched. Germline V gene sequence: CDR1 SGHAT, CDR2 FQNNGV. Filled out from reference TRBV11-2 and TRBJ2-1, the complete variable domain reads EAGVAQSPRYKIIEKRQSVAFWCNPISGHATLYWYQQILGQGPKLLIQFQNNGVVDDSQLPKDRFSAERLKGVDSTLKIQPAKLEDSAVYLCASSLLGTSGTGNEQFFGPGTRLTVL.

This sequence joins TRBV5-1 and TRBJ1-1; D may be TRBD1 (5 bases). Germline CDR1 is SGHRS and CDR2 is YFSETQ. Trimming took off 4 bases at V and 2 bases at J, with 9 bases between the two ends. The CDR3 extends over 13 amino acids. The CDR3 coding sequence is TGCGCCAGCAGCGAGGACACCAACACTGAAGCTTTCTTT. This sequence encodes CASSEDTNTEAFF.

This clone has just one count. This rearrangement joins TRBV7-9 to TRBJ2-7, with TRBD2 as a possible D gene (6 bases). In germline, CDR1 is SEHNR, CDR2 FQNEAQ (reference sequence). V gave up 2 bases and J gave up 7 bases, with 9 bases separating them. The CDR3 is 12 residues long. CDR3 residues: CASSLSGGEQYF. CDR3 sequence (DNA): TGTGCCAGCAGCTTATCCGGGGGAGAGCAGTACTTC. Full variable domain (missing parts from reference TRBV7-9 and TRBJ2-7): DTGVSQNPRHKITKRGQNVTFRCDPISEHNRLYWYRQTLGQGPEFLTYFQNEAQLEKSRLLSDRFSAERPKGSFSTLEIQRTEQGDSAMYLCASSLSGGEQYFGPGTRLTVT.

This clone came up a few times. The chain recombines TRBV2 with TRBJ1-5, with 10 bases aligning to TRBD1. V lost 5 bases and J lost 0; bases outside the gene matches: 7. Looked up from germline, CDR1 is SNHLY and CDR2 is FYNNEI. The CDR3 consists of 17 residues. CDR3 loop: CASSPRDRGFSNQPQHF. CDR3 nucleotides: TGTGCCAGCAGTCCCCGGGACAGGGGCTTTAGCAATCAGCCCCAGCATTTT.

The chain has TRBV5-1 and TRBJ1-1, with D maybe TRBD1 (5 bases). Germline lookup yields CDR1 SGHRS and CDR2 YFSETQ. The V end lost 4 bases, the J end lost 1 base, and 20 bases lay between the germline ends. CDR3 size: 17 residues. CDR3 coding DNA: TGCGCCAGCAGCCCCCCCCGTCGGGACCGAAAGAACACTGAAGCTTTCTTT. Translating gives CASSPPRRDRKNTEAFF.

The gene calls are TRBV11-2 and TRBJ1-3, with D perhaps matching TRBD1 (5 bases). CDR3 size: 13 residues. Trimming cost V 3 bases and J 6 bases, with 9 bases left between them. The germline V gene encodes CDR1 SGHAT and CDR2 FQNNGV. CDR3 region: CASSFGGVNTIYF. In DNA form, the CDR3 reads TGTGCCAGCAGCTTCGGAGGGGTAAACACCATATATTTT.

This clone is a singleton in its sample. J is TRBJ1-5 and V is TRBV2, with 8 bases lining up with TRBD1. Germline trimming cut 1 base from V and 4 bases from J; bases unmatched to any gene: 3. CDR1 is SNHLY, CDR2 FYNNEI, per germline. The CDR3 sequence is 15 residues long. CDR3 sequence: CASSEGGQVNQPQHF. The CDR3 DNA reads TGTGCCAGCAGTGAAGGGGGACAGGTAAATCAGCCCCAGCATTTT. Using reference TRBV2 and TRBJ1-5 for the parts outside the CDR3, the full variable domain is EPEVTQTPSHQVTQMGQEVILRCVPISNHLYFYWYRQILGQKVEFLVSFYNNEISEKSEIFDDQFSVERPDGSNFTLKIRSTKLEDSAMYFCASSEGGQVNQPQHFGDGTRLSIL.

The chain couples TRBV29-1 to TRBJ1-5; 7 bases agree with TRBD1. The CDR3 runs 13 residues. Germline V lookup: CDR1 SQVTM, CDR2 ANQGSEA. With V trimmed by 6 bases and J by 7 bases, 9 bases remained unmatched. The CDR3 coding sequence is TGCAGCGTGCGACAGGGCAGGGAACAGCCCCAGCATTTT. The encoded protein is CSVRQGREQPQHF.

In this sample, this clone turned up once. The chain joins TRBV19 to TRBJ2-7, with 10 positions matching TRBD2. Losses at the gene ends were 1 base for V and 0 bases for J; bases not matched to a gene: 9. Germline V gene data show CDR1 as LNHDA and CDR2 as SQIVND (reference sequence). The CDR3 loop spans 18 amino acids. CDR3 residues: CASSIGLAGDRSSYEQYF. In nucleotides, the CDR3 is TGTGCCAGTAGTATAGGGCTAGCGGGAGACCGGAGCTCCTACGAGCAGTACTTC.

This chain joins TRBV9 and TRBJ1-6; D is unresolved. The V end lost 2 bases, the J end lost 7 bases, and 7 bases lay between the germline ends. The CDR3 contains 13 residues. Germline V gene data show CDR1 as SGDLS and CDR2 as YYNGEE. The CDR3 is CASSVVENSPLHF. CDR3 DNA: TGTGCCAGCAGCGTTGTTGAGAATTCACCCCTCCACTTT.

The CDR3 coding sequence is TGTGCCAGCAGTTTTGGAGGGAGAAGAGGCTACACCTTC. Protein sequence: CASSFGGRRGYTF. V usage is TRBV28 and J usage is TRBJ1-2, with D uncertain. V was shortened by 3 bases and J by 8 bases, with 13 bases between the two germline ends. The CDR3 spans 13 residues. CDR1 and CDR2 (germline): MDHEN, SYDVKM.

V usage is TRBV29-1 and J usage is TRBJ1-5; unclear D gene. Germline CDR1 is SQVTM and CDR2 is ANQGSEA. CDR3 length: 13 amino acids. The V end lost 7 bases, the J end lost 4 bases, and 14 bases lay between the germline ends. CDR3 sequence: CSARGGSNQPQHF. DNA for the CDR3: TGCAGCGCCCGAGGTGGGAGTAATCAGCCCCAGCATTTT.

This chain links TRBV5-1 with TRBJ2-1; TRBD2 agrees at 10 bases. The germline CDR1 and CDR2 sequences are SGHRS and YFSETQ. The CDR3 loop spans 16 amino acids. With 3 bases clipped from V and 6 bases from J, the junction kept 9 bases outside the gene matches. CDR3: CASSSVLAGLVNEQFF. CDR3 DNA: TGCGCCAGCAGCTCCGTACTAGCGGGGCTCGTCAATGAGCAGTTCTTC.

The rearrangement joins TRBV19 to TRBJ1-4; 7 positions match TRBD1. The CDR3 contains 16 residues. Germline trimming cut 7 bases from V and 0 bases from J; bases unmatched to any gene: 8. Per the germline V gene, CDR1 is LNHDA and CDR2 is SQIVND (reference sequence). The CDR3 coding sequence is TGTGCCAGTATCCCCCGGACAGGAACAACTAATGAAAAACTGTTTTTT. It encodes CASIPRTGTTNEKLFF.

This chain connects TRBV6-6 to TRBJ1-1; unclear D gene. The CDR3 runs 16 residues. CDR1 and CDR2 (germline): MNHNY, SVGAGI (reference sequence). Trimming left V 4 bases short and J 3 bases short, with 18 bases between. The DNA for the CDR3 is TGTGCCAGCAGTTCCGGATCGGGAGGGAGCCACACTGAAGCTTTCTTT. Translated: CASSSGSGGSHTEAFF.

V usage is TRBV5-6 and J usage is TRBJ2-5, with a possible D match to TRBD1 (6 bases). V was cut by 4 bases and J by 4 bases, with 14 bases left in between. The CDR3 is made up of 14 amino acids. Germline V lookup: CDR1 SGHDT, CDR2 YYEEEE. Here the CDR3 DNA reads TGTGCCAGCAGCGCAGACCTAGGGGGAGAGACCCAGTACTTC. This codes for CASSADLGGETQYF.